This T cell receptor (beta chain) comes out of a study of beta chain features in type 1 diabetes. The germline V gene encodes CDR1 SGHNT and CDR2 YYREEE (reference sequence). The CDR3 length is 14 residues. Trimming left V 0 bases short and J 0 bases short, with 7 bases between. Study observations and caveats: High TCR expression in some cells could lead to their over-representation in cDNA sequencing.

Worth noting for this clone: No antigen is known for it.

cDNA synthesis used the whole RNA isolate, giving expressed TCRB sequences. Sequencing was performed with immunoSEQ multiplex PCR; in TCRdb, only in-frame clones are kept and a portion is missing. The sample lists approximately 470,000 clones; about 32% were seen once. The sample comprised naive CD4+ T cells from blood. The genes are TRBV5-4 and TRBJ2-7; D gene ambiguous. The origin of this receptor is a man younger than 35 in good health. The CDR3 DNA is TGTGCCAGCAGCTTGGATGGTAGCTCCTACGAGCAGTACTTC. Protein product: CASSLDGSSYEQYF. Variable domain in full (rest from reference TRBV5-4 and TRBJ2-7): ETGVTQSPTHLIKTRGQQVTLRCSSQSGHNTVSWYQQALGQGPQFIFQYYREEENGRGNFPPRFSGLQFPNYSSELNVNALELDDSALYLCASSLDGSSYEQYFGPGTRLTVT.